This T cell receptor beta chain was profiled in a study of Tregs in tolerant kidney transplant recipients. Whole-study findings and limits: No direct test of biological reproducibility was done here. In tolerant patients, donor-specific Tregs outgrew total Tregs, suggesting antigen-driven expansion.

Recipients received nonmyeloablative bone marrow transplants from related graft donors, with transient mixed chimerism. Unstimulated Tregs (CD4+CD25+CD127-) and CD4+CD25- non-Tregs were sorted from PBMCs. CDR3 length: 14 amino acids. Germline CDR1 DFQATT, CDR2 SNEGSKA (reference sequence). The V gene lost 3 bases and the J gene lost 3 bases, with 13 bases spanning the gap. Using immunoSEQ multiplex PCR, the repertoire was profiled, and TCRdb retains in-frame clones only, with some absent. Its table records approximately 13,000 clones. As concerns this clone: What it recognizes is unknown. The read comes to an end 3 residues before the CDR3 does, leaving the germline J gene to fill in the end.

The specimen comprised CD8+ T cells from blood (PBMCs), sampled 6 months after the transplant. The V call is TRBV20-1, the J call TRBJ2-3, with D maybe TRBD1 (5 bases). The TCR originated in a human patient who received a combined kidney and bone marrow transplant. Some T cells here may be from the graft donor. The CDR3 bases that were read are TGCAGTGCTAGGGGGCCACAGAGTACAGATACG. Amino acids: CSARGPQSTDT. The CDR3 as a whole reads CSARGPQSTDTQYF.